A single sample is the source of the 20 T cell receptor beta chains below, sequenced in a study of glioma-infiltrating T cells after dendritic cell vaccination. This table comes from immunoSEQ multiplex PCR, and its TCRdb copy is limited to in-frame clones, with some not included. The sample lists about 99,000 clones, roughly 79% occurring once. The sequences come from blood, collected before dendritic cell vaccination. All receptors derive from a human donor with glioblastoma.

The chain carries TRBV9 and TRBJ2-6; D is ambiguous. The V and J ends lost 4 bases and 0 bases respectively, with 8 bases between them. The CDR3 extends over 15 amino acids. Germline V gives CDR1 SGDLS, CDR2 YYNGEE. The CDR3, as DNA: TGTGCCAGCAGCCGTAAACACTCTGGGGCCAACGTCCTGACTTTC. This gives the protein CASSRKHSGANVLTF.

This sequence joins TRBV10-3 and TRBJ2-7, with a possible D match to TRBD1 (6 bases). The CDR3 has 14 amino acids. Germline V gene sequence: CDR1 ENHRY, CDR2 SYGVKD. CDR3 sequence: CALSMDSDSYEQYF. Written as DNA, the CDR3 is TGTGCACTCAGTATGGACAGCGACTCCTACGAGCAGTACTTC.

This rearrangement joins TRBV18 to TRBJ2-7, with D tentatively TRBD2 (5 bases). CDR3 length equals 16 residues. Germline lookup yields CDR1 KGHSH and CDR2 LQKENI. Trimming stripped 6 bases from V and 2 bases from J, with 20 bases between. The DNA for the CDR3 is TGTGCCAGCTCGCAGGCCACAGCGGTACAAACCTACGAGCAGTACTTC. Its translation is CASSQATAVQTYEQYF.

The CDR3 is CASSKGFERGAFSSSYNEQFF. Here the CDR3 DNA reads TGTGCCAGCAGCAAAGGTTTTGAGCGGGGGGCCTTCTCGAGCTCCTACAATGAGCAGTTCTTC. The chain links TRBV9 to TRBJ2-1, with 9 bases matching TRBD2. After removal of 4 bases from V and 0 bases from J, the junction contained 20 bases not matched to a gene. CDR3 length: 21 residues. CDR1 is SGDLS, CDR2 YYNGEE, per germline.

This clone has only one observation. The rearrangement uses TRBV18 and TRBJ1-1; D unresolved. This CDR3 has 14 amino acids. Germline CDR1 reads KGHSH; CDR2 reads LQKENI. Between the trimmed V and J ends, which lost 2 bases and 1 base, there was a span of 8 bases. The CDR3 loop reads CASSPMAGNTEAFF. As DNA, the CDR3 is TGTGCCAGCTCACCAATGGCAGGGAACACTGAAGCTTTCTTT.

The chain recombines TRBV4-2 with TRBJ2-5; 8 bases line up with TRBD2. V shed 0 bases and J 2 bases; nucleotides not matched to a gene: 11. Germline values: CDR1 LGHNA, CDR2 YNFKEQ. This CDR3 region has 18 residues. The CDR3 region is CASSQDRGQTGGQETQYF. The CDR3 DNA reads TGTGCCAGCAGCCAAGATAGGGGCCAGACGGGGGGGCAAGAGACCCAGTACTTC.

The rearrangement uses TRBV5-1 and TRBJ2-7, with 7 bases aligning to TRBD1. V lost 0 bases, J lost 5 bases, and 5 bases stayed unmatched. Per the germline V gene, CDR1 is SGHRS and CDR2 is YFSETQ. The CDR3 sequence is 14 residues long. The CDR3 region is CASSLEQGFDEQYF. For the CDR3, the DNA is TGCGCCAGCAGCTTGGAACAGGGGTTCGACGAGCAGTACTTC.

The CDR3 DNA is TGTGCCAGCAGCAGCACACACGGGGCCTACGAGCAGTACTTC. It yields the protein CASSSTHGAYEQYF. The chain is built from TRBV11-2 and TRBJ2-7; tentative D call: TRBD2 (5 bases). V lost 5 bases and J 2 bases, leaving 13 bases between the germline ends. There are 14 residues in the CDR3. Germline-derived CDR1 and CDR2 are SGHAT and FQNNGV.

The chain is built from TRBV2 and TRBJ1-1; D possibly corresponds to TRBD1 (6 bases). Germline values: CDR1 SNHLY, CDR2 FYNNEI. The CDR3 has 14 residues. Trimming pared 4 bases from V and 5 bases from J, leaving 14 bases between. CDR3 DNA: TGTGCCAGCAGTGGCAGGGGCTCGGGGACTGAAGCTTTCTTT. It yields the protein CASSGRGSGTEAFF.

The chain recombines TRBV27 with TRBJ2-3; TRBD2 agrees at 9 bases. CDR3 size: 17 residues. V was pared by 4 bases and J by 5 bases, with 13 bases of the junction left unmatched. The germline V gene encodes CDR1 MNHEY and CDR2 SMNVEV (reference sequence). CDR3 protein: CASSSFAAGGVEDTQYF. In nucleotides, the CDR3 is TGTGCCAGCAGTTCGTTCGCCGCGGGGGGGGTGGAAGATACGCAGTATTTT.

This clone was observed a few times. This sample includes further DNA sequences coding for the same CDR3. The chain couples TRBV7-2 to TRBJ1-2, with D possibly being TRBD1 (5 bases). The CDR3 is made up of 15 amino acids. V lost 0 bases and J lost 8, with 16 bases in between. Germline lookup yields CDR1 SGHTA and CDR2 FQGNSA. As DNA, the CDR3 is TGTGCCAGCAGCTTAGCGGAGCCGGGGGGAGAGGGCTACACCTTC. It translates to CASSLAEPGGEGYTF.

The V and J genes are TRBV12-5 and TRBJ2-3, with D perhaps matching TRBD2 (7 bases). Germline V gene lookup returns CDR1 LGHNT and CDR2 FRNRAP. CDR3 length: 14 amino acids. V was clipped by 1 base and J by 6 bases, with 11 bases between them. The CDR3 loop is CASGLARGADTQYF. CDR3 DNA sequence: TGTGCTAGTGGTTTGGCCCGGGGGGCGGATACGCAGTATTTT.

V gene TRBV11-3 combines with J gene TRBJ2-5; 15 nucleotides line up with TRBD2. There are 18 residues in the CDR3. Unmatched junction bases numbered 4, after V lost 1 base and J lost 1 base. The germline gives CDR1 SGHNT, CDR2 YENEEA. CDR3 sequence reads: CASSLVPGLAGGQETQYF. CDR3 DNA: TGTGCCAGCAGCTTAGTGCCGGGACTAGCGGGAGGCCAAGAGACCCAGTACTTC.

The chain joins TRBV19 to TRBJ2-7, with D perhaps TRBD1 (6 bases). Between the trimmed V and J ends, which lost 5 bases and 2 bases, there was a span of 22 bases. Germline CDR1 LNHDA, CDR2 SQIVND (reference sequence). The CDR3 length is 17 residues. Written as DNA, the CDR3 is TGTGCCAGTAGTTCTAACAGGGAAGTCATTATTGCCTACGAGCAGTACTTC. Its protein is CASSSNREVIIAYEQYF.

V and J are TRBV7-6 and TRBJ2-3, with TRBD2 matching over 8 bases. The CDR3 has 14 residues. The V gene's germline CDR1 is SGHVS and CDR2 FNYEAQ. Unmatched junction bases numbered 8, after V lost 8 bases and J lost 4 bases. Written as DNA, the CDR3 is TGTGCCAGCGAGGCGGGGGGCCACGCAGATACGCAGTATTTT. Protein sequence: CASEAGGHADTQYF.

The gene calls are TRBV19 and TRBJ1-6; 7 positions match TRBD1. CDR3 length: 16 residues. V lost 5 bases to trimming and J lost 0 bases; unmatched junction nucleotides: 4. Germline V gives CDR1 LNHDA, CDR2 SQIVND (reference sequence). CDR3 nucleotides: TGTGCCAGTAGTCGCAGGGGGAGCTCCTATAATTCACCCCTCCACTTT. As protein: CASSRRGSSYNSPLHF.

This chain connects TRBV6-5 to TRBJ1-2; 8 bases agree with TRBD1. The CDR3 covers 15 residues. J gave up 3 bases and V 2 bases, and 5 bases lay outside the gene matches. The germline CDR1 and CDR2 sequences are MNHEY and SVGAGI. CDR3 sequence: CASSYPRGQDYGYTF. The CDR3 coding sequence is TGTGCCAGCAGTTACCCCAGGGGGCAGGACTATGGCTACACCTTC.

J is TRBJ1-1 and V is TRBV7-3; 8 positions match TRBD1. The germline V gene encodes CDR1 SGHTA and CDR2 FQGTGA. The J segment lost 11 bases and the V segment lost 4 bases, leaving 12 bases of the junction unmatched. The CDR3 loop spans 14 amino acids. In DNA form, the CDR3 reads TGTGCCAGCAGCTCCCAGCCACTCAGGGGGCATGCTTTCTTT. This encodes CASSSQPLRGHAFF.

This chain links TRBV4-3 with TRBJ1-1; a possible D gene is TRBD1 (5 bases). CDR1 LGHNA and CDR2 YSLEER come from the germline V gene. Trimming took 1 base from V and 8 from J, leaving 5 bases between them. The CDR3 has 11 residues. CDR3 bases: TGCGCCAGCAGCCAAGGACAGGAAGCTTTCTTT. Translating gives CASSQGQEAFF.

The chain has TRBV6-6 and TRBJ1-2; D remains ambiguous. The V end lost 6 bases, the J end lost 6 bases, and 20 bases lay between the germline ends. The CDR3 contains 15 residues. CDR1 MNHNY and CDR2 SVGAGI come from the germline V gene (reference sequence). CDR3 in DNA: TGTGCCAGCAGCCTGAAACTTGCCACGATGGATGGCTACACCTTC. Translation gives CASSLKLATMDGYTF.